This paragraph covers one T cell receptor (beta chain) sequence. Sample time point: cycle 4 day 1 (C4D1), after less than seven weeks of nivolumab. Relapses following autologous stem cell transplantation were seen in all patients, with brentuximab vedotin exposure varying. The study purified CD4+ T cells from thawed PBMCs using magnetic negative selection. The best responses consisted of complete response, partial response or progressive disease. Sequenced by immunoSEQ multiplex PCR; TCRdb stores in-frame clones only, minus some. The sample holds about 32,000 clones, 90% to 95% seen once. These data are taken from a study of PD-1 blockade in classical Hodgkin lymphoma. V was pared by 7 bases and J by 3 bases, with 21 bases between. CDR3 length: 16 residues. Germline CDR1 reads SGDLS; CDR2 reads YYNGEE.

The input for sequencing was CD4+ T cells from blood, taken before the fourth cycle of nivolumab. The receptor was derived from a human donor with classical Hodgkin lymphoma. The rearrangement links TRBV9 to TRBJ2-3; D perhaps matches TRBD1 (6 bases). The CDR3 sequence: CASAGGQGKKTDTQYF. The CDR3 DNA reads TGTGCCAGCGCTGGCGGGCAGGGGAAAAAAACAGATACGCAGTATTTT. The full variable domain, rest sourced from reference TRBV9 and TRBJ2-3, is DSGVTQTPKHLITATGQRVTLRCSPRSGDLSVYWYQQSLDQGLQFLIQYYNGEERAKGNILERFSAQQFPDLHSELNLSSLELGDSALYFCASAGGQGKKTDTQYFGPGTRLTVL.